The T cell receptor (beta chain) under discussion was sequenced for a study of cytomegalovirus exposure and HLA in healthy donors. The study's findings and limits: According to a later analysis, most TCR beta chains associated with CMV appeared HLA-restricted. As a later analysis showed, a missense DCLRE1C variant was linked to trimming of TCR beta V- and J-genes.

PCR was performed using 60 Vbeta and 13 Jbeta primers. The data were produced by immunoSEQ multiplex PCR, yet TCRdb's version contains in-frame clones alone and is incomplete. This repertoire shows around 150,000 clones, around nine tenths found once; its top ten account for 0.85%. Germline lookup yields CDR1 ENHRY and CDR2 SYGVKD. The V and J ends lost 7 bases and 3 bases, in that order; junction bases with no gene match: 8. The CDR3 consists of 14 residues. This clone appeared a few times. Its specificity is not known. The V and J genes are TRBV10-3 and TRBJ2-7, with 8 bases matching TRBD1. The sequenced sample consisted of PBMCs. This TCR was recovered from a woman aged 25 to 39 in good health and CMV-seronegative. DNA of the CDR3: TGTGCCATCAACAGACAGGGGAAGGACTACGAGCAGTACTTC. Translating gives CAINRQGKDYEQYF.